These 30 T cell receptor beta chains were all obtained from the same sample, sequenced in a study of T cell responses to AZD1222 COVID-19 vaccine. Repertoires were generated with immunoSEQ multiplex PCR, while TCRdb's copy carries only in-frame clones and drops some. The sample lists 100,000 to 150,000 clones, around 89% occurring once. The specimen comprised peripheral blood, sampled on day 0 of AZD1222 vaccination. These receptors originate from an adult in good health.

This CDR3 reads CASSNTGGGYEQYF. Here the CDR3 DNA reads TGTGCCAGCAGCAATACAGGGGGGGGATACGAGCAGTACTTC. The rearrangement links TRBV6-5 to TRBJ2-7, with D perhaps matching TRBD1 (8 bases). There are 14 residues in the CDR3. Germline lookup yields CDR1 MNHEY and CDR2 SVGAGI. The V end was cut by 6 bases, the J end by 4 bases, with 16 bases between.

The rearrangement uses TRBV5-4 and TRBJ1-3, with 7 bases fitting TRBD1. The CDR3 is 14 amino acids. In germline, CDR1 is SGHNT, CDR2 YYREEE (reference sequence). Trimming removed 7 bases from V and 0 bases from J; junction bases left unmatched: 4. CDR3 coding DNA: TGTGCCAGCGGGACAGTCGGCTCTGGAAACACCATATATTTT. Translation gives CASGTVGSGNTIYF.

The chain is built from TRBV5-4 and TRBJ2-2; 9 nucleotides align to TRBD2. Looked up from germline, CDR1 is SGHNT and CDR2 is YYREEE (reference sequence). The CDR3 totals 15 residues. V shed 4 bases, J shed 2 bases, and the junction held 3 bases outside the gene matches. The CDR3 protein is CASSTGLANTGELFF. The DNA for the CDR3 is TGTGCCAGCAGCACGGGACTAGCCAACACCGGGGAGCTGTTTTTT.

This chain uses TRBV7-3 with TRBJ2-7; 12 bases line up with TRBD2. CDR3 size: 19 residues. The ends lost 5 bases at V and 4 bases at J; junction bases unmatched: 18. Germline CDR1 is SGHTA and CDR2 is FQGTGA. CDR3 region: CASSLNPPGLLAGGYEQYF. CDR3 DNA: TGTGCCAGCAGCCTAAACCCCCCGGGTCTTCTAGCGGGAGGGTACGAGCAGTACTTC.

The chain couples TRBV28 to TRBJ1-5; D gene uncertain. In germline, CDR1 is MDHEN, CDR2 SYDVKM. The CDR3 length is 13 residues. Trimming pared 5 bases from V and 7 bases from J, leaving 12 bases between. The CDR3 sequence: CASSQFGRQPQHF. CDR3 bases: TGTGCCAGCAGTCAATTTGGTCGGCAGCCCCAGCATTTT.

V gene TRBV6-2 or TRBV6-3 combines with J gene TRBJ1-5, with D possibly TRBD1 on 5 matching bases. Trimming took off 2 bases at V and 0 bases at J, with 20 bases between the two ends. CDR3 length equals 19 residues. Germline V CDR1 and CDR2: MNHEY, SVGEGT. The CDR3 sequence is CASSYVPGTRAPSNQPQHF. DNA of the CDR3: TGTGCCAGCAGTTACGTACCCGGGACCCGGGCACCTAGCAATCAGCCCCAGCATTTT.

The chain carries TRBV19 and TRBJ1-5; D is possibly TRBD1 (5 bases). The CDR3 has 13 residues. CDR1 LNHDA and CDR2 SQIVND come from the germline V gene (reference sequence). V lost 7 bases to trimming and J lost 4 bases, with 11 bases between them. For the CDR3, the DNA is TGTGCCAGTAATCGACAGCCGAATCAGCCCCAGCATTTT. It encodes CASNRQPNQPQHF.

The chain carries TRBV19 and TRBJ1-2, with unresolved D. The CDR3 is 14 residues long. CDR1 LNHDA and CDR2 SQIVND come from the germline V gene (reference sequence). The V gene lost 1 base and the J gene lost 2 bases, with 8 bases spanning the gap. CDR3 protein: CASSIVDANYGYTF. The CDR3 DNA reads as TGTGCCAGTAGTATAGTCGACGCCAACTATGGCTACACCTTC.

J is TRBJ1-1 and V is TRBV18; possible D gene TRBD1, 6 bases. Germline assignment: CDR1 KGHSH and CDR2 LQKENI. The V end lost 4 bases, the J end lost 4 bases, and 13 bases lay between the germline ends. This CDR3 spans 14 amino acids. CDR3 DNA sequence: TGTGCCAGCTCACAGAACAGGGAGCTCACTGAAGCTTTCTTT. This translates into CASSQNRELTEAFF.

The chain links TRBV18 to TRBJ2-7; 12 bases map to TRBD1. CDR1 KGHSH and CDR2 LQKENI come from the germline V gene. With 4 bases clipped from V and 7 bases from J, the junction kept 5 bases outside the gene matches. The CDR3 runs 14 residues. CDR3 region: CASSQGQGAREQYF. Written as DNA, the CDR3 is TGTGCCAGCTCACAGGGACAGGGGGCGCGGGAGCAGTACTTC.

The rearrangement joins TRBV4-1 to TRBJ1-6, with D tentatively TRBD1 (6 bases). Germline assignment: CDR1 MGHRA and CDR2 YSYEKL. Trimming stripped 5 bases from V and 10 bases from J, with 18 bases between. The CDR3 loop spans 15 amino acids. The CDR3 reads CASSKAGVLISPLHF. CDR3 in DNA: TGCGCCAGCAGCAAGGCAGGGGTTCTGATCTCACCCCTCCACTTT.

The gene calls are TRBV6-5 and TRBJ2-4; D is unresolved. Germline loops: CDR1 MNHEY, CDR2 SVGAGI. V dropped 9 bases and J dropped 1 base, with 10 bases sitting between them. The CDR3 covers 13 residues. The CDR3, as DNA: TGTGCCAGTAGTACAGTGGCCAAAAACATTCAGTACTTC. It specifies CASSTVAKNIQYF.

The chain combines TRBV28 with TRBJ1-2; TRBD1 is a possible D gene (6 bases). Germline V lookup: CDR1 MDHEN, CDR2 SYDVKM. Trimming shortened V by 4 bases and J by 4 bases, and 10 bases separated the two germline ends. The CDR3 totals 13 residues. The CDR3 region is CASSYQGSYGYTF. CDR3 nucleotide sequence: TGTGCCAGCAGTTATCAGGGGAGCTATGGCTACACCTTC.

CDR3 amino acids: CASSLVVTGGNSYNSPLHF. CDR3 nucleotides: TGCGCCAGCAGCTTGGTGGTGACAGGGGGCAATTCCTATAATTCACCCCTCCACTTT. The rearrangement uses TRBV5-1 and TRBJ1-6; 10 positions agree with TRBD1. The germline CDR1 and CDR2 sequences are SGHRS and YFSETQ. The CDR3 consists of 19 residues. V lost 0 bases to trimming and J lost 1 base; unmatched junction nucleotides: 7.

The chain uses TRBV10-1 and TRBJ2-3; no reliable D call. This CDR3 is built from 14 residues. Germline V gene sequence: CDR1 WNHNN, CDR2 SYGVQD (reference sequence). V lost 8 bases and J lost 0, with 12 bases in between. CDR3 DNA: TGCGCCAGCTCTTCGGACGGGAGCACAGATACGCAGTATTTT. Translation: CASSSDGSTDTQYF.

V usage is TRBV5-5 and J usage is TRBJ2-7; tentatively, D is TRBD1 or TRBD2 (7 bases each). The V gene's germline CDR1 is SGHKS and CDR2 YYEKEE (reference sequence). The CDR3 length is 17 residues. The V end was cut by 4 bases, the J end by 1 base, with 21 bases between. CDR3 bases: TGTGCCAGCAGCCACACCGCAGGGGGGGAAGTTTCCTACGAGCAGTACTTC. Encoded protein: CASSHTAGGEVSYEQYF.

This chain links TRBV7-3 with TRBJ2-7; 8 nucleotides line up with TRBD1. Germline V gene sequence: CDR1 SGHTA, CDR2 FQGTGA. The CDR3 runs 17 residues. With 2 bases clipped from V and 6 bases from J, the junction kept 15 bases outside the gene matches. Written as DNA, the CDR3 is TGTGCCAGCAGCTTAGACGGACCAGGGACAGGTTCTTCCGAGCAGTACTTC. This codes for CASSLDGPGTGSSEQYF.

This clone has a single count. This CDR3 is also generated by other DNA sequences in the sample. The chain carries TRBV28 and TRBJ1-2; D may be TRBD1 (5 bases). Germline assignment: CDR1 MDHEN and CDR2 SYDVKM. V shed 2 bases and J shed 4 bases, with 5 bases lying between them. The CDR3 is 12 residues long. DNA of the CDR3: TGTGCCAGCAGTTTAGGGGGCTATGGCTACACCTTC. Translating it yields CASSLGGYGYTF.

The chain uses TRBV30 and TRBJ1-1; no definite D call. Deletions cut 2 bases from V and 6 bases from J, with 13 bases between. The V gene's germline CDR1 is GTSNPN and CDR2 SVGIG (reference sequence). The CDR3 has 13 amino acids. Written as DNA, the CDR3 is TGTGCCTGGAGTCCCAACTACCGTTCTGAAGCTTTCTTT. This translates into CAWSPNYRSEAFF.

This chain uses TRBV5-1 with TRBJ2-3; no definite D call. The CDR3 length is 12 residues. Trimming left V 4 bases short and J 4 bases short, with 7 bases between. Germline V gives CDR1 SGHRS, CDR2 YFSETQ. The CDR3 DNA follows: TGCGCCAGCAGCCACGCCCCAGATACGCAGTATTTT. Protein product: CASSHAPDTQYF.

For the CDR3, the DNA is TGTGCCAGCAGTGAAATTTTGTTAAGTCAAGCTTTCTTT. Translation gives CASSEILLSQAFF. The chain employs TRBV6-1 and TRBJ1-1; D is undetermined. Trimming shortened V by 2 bases and J by 9 bases, and 13 bases separated the two germline ends. Germline-derived CDR1 and CDR2 are MNHNS and SASEGT. The CDR3 length is 13 residues.

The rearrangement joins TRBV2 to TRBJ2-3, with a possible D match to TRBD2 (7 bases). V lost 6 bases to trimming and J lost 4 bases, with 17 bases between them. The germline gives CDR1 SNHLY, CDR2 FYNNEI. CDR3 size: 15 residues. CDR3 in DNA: TGTGCCAGCAGCGAGGGGAGGGGGGTTGCAGATACGCAGTATTTT. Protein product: CASSEGRGVADTQYF.

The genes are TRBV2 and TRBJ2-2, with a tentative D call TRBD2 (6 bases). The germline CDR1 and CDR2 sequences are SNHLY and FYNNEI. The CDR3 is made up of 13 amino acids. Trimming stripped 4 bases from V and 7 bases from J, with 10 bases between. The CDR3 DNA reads TGTGCCAGCAGTGTCGGGGGAAGCGGGGAGCTGTTTTTT. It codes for CASSVGGSGELFF.

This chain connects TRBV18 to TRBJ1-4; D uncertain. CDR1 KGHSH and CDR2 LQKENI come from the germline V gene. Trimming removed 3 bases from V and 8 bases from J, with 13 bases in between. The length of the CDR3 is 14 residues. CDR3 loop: CASSPRTGTEKLFF. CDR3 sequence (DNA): TGTGCCAGCTCACCCAGGACCGGAACGGAAAAACTGTTTTTT.

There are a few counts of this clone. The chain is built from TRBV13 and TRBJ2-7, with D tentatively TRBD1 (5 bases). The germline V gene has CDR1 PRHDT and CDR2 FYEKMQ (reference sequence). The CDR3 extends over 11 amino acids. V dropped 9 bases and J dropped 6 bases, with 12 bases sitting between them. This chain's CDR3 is CASGIGAEQYF. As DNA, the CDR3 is TGTGCCAGTGGGATAGGGGCCGAGCAGTACTTC.

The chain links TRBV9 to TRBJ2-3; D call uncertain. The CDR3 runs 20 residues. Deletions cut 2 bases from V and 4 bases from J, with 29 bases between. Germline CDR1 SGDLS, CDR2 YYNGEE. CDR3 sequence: CASSVYGPTHNGLEADTQYF. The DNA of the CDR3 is TGTGCCAGCAGCGTGTACGGGCCGACCCACAACGGTCTTGAGGCAGATACGCAGTATTTT.

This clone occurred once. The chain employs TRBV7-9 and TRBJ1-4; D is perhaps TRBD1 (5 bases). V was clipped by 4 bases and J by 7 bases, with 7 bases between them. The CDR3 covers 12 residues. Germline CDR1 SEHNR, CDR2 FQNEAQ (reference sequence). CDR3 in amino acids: CASSSQGEKLFF. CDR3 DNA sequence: TGTGCCAGCAGCTCGCAGGGTGAAAAACTGTTTTTT.

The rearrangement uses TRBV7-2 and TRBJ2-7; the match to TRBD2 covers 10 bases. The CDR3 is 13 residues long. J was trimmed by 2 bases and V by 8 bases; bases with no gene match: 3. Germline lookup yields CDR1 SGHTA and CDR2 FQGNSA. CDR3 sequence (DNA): TGTGCCAGCGTAAGCGGGGGGGCCTACGAGCAGTACTTC. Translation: CASVSGGAYEQYF. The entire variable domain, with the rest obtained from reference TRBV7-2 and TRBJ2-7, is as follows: GAGVSQSPSNKVTEKGKDVELRCDPISGHTALYWYRQSLGQGLEFLIYFQGNSAPDKSGLPSDRFSAERTGGSVSTLTIQRTQQEDSAVYLCASVSGGAYEQYFGPGTRLTVT.

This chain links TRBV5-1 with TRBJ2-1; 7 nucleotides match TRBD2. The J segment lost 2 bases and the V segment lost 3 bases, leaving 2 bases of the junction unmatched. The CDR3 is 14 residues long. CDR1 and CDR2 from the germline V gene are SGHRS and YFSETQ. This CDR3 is CASSSGLTYNEQFF. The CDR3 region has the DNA TGCGCCAGCAGCTCGGGACTAACCTACAATGAGCAGTTCTTC.

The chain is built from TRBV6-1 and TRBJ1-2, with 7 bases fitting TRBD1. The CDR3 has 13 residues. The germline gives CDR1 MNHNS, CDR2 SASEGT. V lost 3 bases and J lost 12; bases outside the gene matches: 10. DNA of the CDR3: TGTGCCAGCAGTGACATGCCTGACAGGGTGAACACCTTC. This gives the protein CASSDMPDRVNTF.